This TCR beta chain is from a study of technical replicates of blood from a few donors (dated by TCRdb to about 2017). The library was made by the immunoSEQ multiplex PCR assay. The immuneACCESS repertoire file appears here via TCRdb, limited to in-frame rearrangements. These files lack a portion of the clones; in checked studies, under half of the deficit traces to unresolved V genes, and the cause of the others is not known. Counted in this sample were under 85,000 clones; roughly 92% of them appeared once. The top ten clonotypes cover 0.41% of the sample. Including cysteine and phenylalanine, the CDR3 has 11 amino acids. The retained sequence is limited to the CDR3, 33 bases, with the frame set at the first base. Sequences MNHEY (CDR1) and SVGAGI (CDR2) are obtained from the germline V gene. The junction shows trimming of 3 bases on V and 7 bases on J, plus 6 bases between the germline ends. To note about this clone: This receptor's antigen is unknown. No clone much larger than this one lies a single base away; base qualities are absent.

Sequenced: T cells isolated from PBMCs. This chain is built from TRBV6-5 and TRBJ1-2, with no confident D gene call. The sequence came from a human donor in good health. In nucleotide form, the sequence is TGTGCCAGCAGTTATGGCAGTGGCTACACCTTC. This translates into CASSYGSGYTF.